Listed below are T cell receptor beta chains from one sample, sequenced in a study of shared clonotypes between healthy human individuals. Profiled with immunoSEQ multiplex PCR; TCRdb holds only in-frame clones, not every one. The table has 1.6 million or so clones, roughly 96% seen once. Sequenced: naive CD4+ T cells sorted from blood. The source is a man aged 25 to 40 in good health. Each CDR3 is given without its conserved first and last residue. Size is omitted from some rows. Given values are once, few, many or a class for expanded clones.

CDR3: ASSDRKSSTYEQY; size: .; V: TRBV6-4
CDR3: ASSRATNEKLF; size: .; V: TRBV7-3
CDR3: ASSFSNQETQY; size: once; V: TRBV19
CDR3: ALMKGLNSGNTIY; size: .; V: TRBV2
CDR3: ASSWDTGGPQH; size: .; V: TRBV7-2
CDR3: ASSPPRTGSSFSSYEQY; size: .; V: TRBV18
CDR3: ASSLVLNTEAF; size: .; V: TRBV28
CDR3: ASSSLLSSGANVLT; size: .; V: TRBV11-2
CDR3: SALDTATNEKLF; size: .; V: TRBV29-1
CDR3: ASSPNSAPDEQY; size: .; V: TRBV11-3
CDR3: ASTRGLDNEKLF; size: .; V: TRBV2
CDR3: ASSLVATNSWSPNEKLF; size: .; V: TRBV7-6
CDR3: ATSRDLATDSHYNGYT; size: .; V: TRBV15
CDR3: ASTEEEGLMYGYT; size: .; V: TRBV2
CDR3: ATDRGHGETQY; size: .; V: TRBV6-1
CDR3: ASSHRRNFNQPQH; size: .; V: TRBV5-6
CDR3: ASSGTPLVNTQY; size: .; V: TRBV6-5
CDR3: AFWTSFNEQF; size: .; V: TRBV2
CDR3: ASSEEVGDTQY; size: .; V: TRBV2
CDR3: ASSQVQVHSRNTEAF; size: .; V: TRBV4-1
CDR3: ASSSRQNHYEQY; size: .; V: TRBV19
CDR3: ASSPPGTGGRREQF; size: .; V: TRBV5-1
CDR3: ASSQLAGTFGEQY; size: .; V: TRBV19
CDR3: ASSVKGSNEKLF; size: .; V: TRBV7-9
CDR3: ASSLAFRDRDEAF; size: .; V: TRBV5-4
CDR3: AAAERAKNIQY; size: .; V: TRBV23-1
CDR3: ASSEGLLTGELF; size: .; V: TRBV5-1
CDR3: ASSLSFGGGSGNTIY; size: .; V: TRBV5-4
CDR3: ASSLVRQGGYT; size: .; V: TRBV5-5
CDR3: ASSQEGFGRERQETQY; size: .; V: TRBV14
CDR3: AESTDTQY; size: .; V: TRBV19
CDR3: SVERASGTYNEQF; size: .; V: TRBV29-1
CDR3: ASSTSTGGYTEAF; size: .; V: TRBV5-4
CDR3: ASSQDGFRDEQY; size: .; V: TRBV14
CDR3: ASSPAGTEAF; size: .; V: TRBV18
CDR3: ASASSAGNYGYT; size: .; V: TRBV5-1
CDR3: ASSFLAGGPSNEQF; size: .; V: TRBV7-9
CDR3: ASSLGRETYEQY; size: once; V: TRBV5-1
CDR3: ASSLVGGSGRARFEQY; size: .; V: TRBV11-2
CDR3: ASSARQGPSYEQY; size: .; V: TRBV19
CDR3: ASSYSEPDSNYGYT; size: .; V: TRBV6-6
CDR3: ASSLARGTTHTQY; size: .; V: TRBV5-4
CDR3: ASSFRDSTSYEQY; size: .; V: TRBV7-7
CDR3: ASSQQDRMGTEAF; size: .; V: TRBV4-2
CDR3: ASSYTDTQY; size: .; V: TRBV28
CDR3: ASSPPGQGTDEAF; size: .; V: TRBV18
CDR3: AISGPKSSGNTIY; size: .; V: TRBV10-3
CDR3: ASSLKLTSSYNEQF; size: once; V: TRBV18
CDR3: ASSPAGTSYEQY; size: once; V: TRBV5-1
CDR3: ASSPSGQETQY; size: .; V: TRBV5-1
CDR3: ASSNAPTGTEYNEQF; size: .; V: TRBV5-1
CDR3: ASSYLAGGPDEQY; size: .; V: TRBV6-5
CDR3: ASKGTEDIQY; size: once; V: TRBV5-1
CDR3: ASSLELGTEY; size: few; V: TRBV7-9
CDR3: ASSHGAGVTGELF; size: .; V: TRBV4-1
CDR3: ASSIKGPPPHTQY; size: .; V: TRBV19
CDR3: ASSLRPQDEQF; size: .; V: TRBV5-1
CDR3: ASSTGSLVGYGYT; size: few; V: TRBV5-1
CDR3: ASSFLGHPSNQPQH; size: .; V: TRBV7-2